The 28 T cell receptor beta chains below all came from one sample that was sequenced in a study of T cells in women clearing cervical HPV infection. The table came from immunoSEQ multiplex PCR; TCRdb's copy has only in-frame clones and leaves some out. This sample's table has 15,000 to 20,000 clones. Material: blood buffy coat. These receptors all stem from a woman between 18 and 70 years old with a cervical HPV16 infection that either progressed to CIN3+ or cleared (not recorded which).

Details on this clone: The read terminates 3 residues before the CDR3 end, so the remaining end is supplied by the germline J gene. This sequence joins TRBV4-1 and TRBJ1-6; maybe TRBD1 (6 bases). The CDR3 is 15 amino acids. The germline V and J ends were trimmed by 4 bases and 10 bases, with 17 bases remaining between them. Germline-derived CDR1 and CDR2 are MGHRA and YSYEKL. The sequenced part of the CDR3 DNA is TGCGCCAGCAGCCCATATCAACAGGGAGGGTCACCC. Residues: CASSPYQQGGSP. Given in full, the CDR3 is CASSPYQQGGSPLHF.

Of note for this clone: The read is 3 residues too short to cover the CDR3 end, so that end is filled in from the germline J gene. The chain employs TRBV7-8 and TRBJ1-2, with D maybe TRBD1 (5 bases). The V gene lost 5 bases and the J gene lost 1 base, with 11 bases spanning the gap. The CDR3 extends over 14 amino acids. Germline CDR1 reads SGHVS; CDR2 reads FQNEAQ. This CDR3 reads CASSQFTGNYGYTF. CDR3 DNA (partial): TGTGCCAGCAGCCAATTTACAGGTAACTATGGC.

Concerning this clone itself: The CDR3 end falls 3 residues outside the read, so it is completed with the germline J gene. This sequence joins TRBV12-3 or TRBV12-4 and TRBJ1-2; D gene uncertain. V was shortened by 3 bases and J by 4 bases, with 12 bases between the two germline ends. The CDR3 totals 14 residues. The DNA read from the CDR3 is TGTGCCAGCAGTTTCGACAAGTATGGCTATGGC. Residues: CASSFDKYGYG. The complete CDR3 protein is CASSFDKYGYGYTF.

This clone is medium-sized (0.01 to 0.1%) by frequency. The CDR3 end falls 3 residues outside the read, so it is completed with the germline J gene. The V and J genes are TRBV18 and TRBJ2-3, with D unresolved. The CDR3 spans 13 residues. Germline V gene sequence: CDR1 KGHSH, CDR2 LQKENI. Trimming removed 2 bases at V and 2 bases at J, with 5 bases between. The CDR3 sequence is CASSPGLTDTQYF. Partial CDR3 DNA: TGTGCCAGCTCACCAGGCCTCACAGATACG.

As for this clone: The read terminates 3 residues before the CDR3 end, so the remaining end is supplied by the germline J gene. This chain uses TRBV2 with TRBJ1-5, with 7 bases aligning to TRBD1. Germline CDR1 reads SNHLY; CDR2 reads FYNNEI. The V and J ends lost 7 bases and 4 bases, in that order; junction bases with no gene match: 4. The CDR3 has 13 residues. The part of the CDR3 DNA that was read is TGTGCCAGCACCGGACAGGTGAATCAGCCC. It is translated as CASTGQVNQP. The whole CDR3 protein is CASTGQVNQPQHF.

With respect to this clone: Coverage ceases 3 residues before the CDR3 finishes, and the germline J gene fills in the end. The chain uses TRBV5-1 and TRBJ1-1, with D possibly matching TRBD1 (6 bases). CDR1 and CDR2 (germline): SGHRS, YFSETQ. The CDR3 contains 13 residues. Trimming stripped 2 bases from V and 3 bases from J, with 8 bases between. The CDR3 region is CASSLQGDTEAFF. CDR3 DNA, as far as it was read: TGCGCCAGCAGCTTACAGGGAGACACTGAA.

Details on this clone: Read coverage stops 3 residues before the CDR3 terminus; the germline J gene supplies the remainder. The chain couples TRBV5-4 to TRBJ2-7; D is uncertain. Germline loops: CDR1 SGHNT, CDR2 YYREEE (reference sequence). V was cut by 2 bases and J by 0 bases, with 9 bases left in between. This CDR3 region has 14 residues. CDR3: CASSLDSRSYEQYF. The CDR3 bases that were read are TGTGCCAGCAGCTTAGACTCCCGCTCCTACGAG.

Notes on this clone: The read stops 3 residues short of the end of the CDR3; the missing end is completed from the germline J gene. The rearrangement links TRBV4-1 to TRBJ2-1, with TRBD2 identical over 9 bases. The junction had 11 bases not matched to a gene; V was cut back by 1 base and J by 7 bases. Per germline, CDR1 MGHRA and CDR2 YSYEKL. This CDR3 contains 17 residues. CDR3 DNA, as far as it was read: TGCGCCAGCAGCCAAGGTGTTGTAGGTCTAGCGGGGAATGAG. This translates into CASSQGVVGLAGNE. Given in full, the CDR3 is CASSQGVVGLAGNEQFF.

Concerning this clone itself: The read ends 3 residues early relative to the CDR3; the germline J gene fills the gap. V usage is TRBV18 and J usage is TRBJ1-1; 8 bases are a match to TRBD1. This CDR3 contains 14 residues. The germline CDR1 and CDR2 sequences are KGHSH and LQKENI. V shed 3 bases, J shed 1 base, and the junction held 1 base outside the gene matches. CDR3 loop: CASSPGQGNTEAFF. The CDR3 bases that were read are TGTGCCAGCTCACCTGGACAGGGGAACACTGAA. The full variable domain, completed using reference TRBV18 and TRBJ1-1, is NAGVMQNPRHLVRRRGQEARLRCSPMKGHSHVYWYRQLPEEGLKFMVYLQKENIIDESGMPKERFSAEFPKEGPSILRIQQVVRGDSAAYFCASSPGQGNTEAFFGQGTRLTVV.

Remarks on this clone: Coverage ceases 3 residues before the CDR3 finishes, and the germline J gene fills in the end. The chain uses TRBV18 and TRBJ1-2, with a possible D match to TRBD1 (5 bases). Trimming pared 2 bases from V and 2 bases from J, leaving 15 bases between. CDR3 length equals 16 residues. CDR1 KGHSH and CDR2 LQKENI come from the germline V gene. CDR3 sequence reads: CASSPYSDSANYGYTF. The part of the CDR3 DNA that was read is TGTGCCAGCTCACCATATTCTGACAGCGCAAACTATGGC.

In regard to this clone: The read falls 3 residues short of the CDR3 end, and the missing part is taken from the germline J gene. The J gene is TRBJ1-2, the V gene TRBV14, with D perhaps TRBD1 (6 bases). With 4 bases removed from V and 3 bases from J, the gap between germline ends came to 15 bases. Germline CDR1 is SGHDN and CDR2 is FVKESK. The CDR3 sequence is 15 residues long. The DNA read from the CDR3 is TGTGCCAGCAGCCTAAGCTCAGGGGAGCACTATGGC. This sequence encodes CASSLSSGEHYG. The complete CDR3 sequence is CASSLSSGEHYGYTF.

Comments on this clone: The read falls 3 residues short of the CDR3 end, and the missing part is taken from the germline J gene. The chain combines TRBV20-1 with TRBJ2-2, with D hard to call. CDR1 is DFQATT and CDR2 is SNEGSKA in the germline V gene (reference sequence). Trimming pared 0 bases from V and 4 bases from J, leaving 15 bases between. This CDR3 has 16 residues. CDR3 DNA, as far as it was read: TGCAGTGCTAGAGATCCGAAGGCAGGTGGCACCGGGGAG. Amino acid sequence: CSARDPKAGGTGE. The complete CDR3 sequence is CSARDPKAGGTGELFF.

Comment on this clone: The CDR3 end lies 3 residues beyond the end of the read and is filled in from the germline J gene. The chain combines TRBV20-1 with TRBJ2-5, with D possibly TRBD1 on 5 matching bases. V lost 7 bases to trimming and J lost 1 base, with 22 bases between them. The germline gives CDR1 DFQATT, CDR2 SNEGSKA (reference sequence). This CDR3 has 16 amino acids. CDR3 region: CSVQKGLGMAQETQYF. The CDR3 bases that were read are TGCAGTGTTCAGAAGGGGTTAGGTATGGCCCAAGAGACC.

The covered CDR3 bases are TGTGCCAGTACCTCGGGACAGGGTTACAATCAGCCC. It yields the protein CASTSGQGYNQP. The whole CDR3 protein is CASTSGQGYNQPQHF. This chain uses TRBV19 with TRBJ1-5, with 9 bases aligning to TRBD1. The sequenced fragment ends 3 residues before the CDR3 boundary, so the rest is inferred from the germline J gene. Trimming removed 7 bases from V and 3 bases from J; junction bases left unmatched: 7. This CDR3 comprises 15 residues. Germline values: CDR1 LNHDA, CDR2 SQIVND (reference sequence).

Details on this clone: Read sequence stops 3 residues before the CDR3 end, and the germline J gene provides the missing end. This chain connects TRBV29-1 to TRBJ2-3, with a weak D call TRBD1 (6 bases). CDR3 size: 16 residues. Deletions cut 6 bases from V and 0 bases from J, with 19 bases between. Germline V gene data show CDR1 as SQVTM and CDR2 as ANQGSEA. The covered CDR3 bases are TGCAGCGTCCACATCTCCGGGACACCTAGCACAGATACG. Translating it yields CSVHISGTPSTDT. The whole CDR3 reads CSVHISGTPSTDTQYF.

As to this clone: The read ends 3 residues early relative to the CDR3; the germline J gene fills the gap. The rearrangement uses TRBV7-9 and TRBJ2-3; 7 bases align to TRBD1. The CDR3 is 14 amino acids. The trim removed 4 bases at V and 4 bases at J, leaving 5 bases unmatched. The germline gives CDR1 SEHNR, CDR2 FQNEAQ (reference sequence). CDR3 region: CASSSTTGADTQYF. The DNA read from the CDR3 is TGTGCCAGCAGCTCCACAACAGGGGCAGATACG.

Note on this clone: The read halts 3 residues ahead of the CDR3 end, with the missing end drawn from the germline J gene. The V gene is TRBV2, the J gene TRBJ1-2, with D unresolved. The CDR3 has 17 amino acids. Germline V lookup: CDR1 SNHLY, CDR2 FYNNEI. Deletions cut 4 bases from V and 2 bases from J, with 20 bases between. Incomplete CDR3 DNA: TGTGCCAGCAGTGGACTAATTGACCGACATATAAACTATGGC. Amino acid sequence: CASSGLIDRHINYG. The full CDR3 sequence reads CASSGLIDRHINYGYTF.

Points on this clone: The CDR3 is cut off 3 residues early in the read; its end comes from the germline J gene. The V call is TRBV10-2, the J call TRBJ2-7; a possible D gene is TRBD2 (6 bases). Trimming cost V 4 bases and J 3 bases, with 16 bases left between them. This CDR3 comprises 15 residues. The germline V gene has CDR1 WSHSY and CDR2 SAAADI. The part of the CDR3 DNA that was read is TGCGCCAGCAGTGGAAGAGGACGGGGGAGCTACGAG. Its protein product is CASSGRGRGSYE. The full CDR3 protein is CASSGRGRGSYEQYF.

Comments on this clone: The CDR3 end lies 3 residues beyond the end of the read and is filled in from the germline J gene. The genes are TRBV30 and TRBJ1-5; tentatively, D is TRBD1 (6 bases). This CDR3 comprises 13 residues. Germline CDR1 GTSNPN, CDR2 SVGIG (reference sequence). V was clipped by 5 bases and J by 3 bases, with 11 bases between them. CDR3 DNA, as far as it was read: TGTGCCTGGGAGACAGGTTCCAATCAGCCC. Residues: CAWETGSNQP. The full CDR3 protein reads CAWETGSNQPQHF.

CDR3 DNA (partial): TGTGCCAGCATAGAGAAGCGCGGGTATCAGCCC. Its translation: CASIEKRGYQP. The CDR3, in full, reads CASIEKRGYQPQHF. The rearrangement uses TRBV28 and TRBJ1-5; no clear D gene. The read comes to an end 3 residues before the CDR3 does, leaving the germline J gene to fill in the end. CDR3 length equals 14 residues. The germline gives CDR1 MDHEN, CDR2 SYDVKM. Trimming cost V 7 bases and J 5 bases, with 15 bases left between them. Filled out from reference TRBV28 and TRBJ1-5, the complete variable domain reads DVKVTQSSRYLVKRTGEKVFLECVQDMDHENMFWYRQDPGLGLRLIYFSYDVKMKEKGDIPEGYSVSREKKERFSLILESASTNQTSMYLCASIEKRGYQPQHFGDGTRLSIL.

The CDR3 spells CASSQGAGAQGTGELFF. CDR3 DNA, as far as it was read: TGCGCCAGCAGCCAAGGGGCGGGGGCCCAGGGCACCGGGGAG. This chain joins TRBV4-1 and TRBJ2-2; D possibly corresponds to TRBD2 (7 bases). The missing CDR3 end, 3 residues past where the read stops, is filled in from the germline J gene. The CDR3 totals 17 residues. Trimming shortened V by 1 base and J by 4 bases, and 16 bases separated the two germline ends. The V gene's germline CDR1 is MGHRA and CDR2 YSYEKL.

The CDR3 here is CASSPLSGTRLYNEQFF. CDR3 DNA (partial): TGTGCCAGCAGTCCTCTATCTGGGACACGGTTATACAATGAG. This chain links TRBV2 with TRBJ2-1; possible D gene TRBD1, 6 bases. Sequencing ends 3 residues short of the CDR3 end; the germline J gene provides the rest. There are 17 residues in the CDR3. Germline assignment: CDR1 SNHLY and CDR2 FYNNEI. V was trimmed by 5 bases and J by 4 bases, leaving 21 bases between them.

CDR3 region: CASSAGQGTDTEAFF. CDR3 DNA, as far as it was read: TGTGCCAGCAGTGCGGGACAGGGTACGGACACTGAA. The genes are TRBV6-1 and TRBJ1-1; 9 bases line up with TRBD1. Read sequence stops 3 residues before the CDR3 end, and the germline J gene provides the missing end. V shed 4 bases, J shed 3 bases, and the junction held 6 bases outside the gene matches. Germline CDR1 MNHNS, CDR2 SASEGT. The CDR3 runs to 15 residues.

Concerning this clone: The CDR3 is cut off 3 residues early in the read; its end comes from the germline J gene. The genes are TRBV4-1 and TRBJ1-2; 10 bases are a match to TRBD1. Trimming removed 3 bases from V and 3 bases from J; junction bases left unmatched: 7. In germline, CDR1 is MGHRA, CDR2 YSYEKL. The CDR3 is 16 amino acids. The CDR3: CASSQAGTGEYYGYTF. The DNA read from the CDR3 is TGCGCCAGCAGCCAGGCCGGGACAGGGGAATACTATGGC.

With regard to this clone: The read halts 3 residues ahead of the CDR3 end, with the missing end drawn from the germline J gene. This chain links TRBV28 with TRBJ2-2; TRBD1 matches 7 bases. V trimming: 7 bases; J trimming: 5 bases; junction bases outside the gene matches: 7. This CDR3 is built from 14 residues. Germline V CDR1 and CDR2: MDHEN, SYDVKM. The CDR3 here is CASTHRGGTGELFF. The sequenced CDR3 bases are TGTGCCAGCACTCACAGGGGCGGGACCGGGGAG.

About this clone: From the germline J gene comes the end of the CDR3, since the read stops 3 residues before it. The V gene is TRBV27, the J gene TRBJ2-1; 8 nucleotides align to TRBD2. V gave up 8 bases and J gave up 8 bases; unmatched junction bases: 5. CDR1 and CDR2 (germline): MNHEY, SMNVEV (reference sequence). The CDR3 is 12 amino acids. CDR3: CASGFGGDEQFF. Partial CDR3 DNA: TGTGCCAGCGGCTTCGGGGGGGATGAG.

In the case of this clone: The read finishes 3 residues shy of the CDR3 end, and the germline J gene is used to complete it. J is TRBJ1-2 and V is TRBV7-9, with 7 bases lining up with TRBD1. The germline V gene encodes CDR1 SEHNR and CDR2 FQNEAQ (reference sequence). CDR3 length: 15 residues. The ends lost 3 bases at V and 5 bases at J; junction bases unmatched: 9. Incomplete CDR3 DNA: TGTGCCAGCAGCTTCGACCGACAGGGACCTTATGGC. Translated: CASSFDRQGPYG. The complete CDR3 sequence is CASSFDRQGPYGYTF.

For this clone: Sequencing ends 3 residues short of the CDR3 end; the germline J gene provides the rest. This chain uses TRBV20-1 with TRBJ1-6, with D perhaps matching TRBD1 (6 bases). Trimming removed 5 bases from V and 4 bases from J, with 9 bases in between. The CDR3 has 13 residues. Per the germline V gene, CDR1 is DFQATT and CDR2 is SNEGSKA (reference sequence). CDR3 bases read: TGCAGTGCTCCCGGACAGTATAATTCACCC. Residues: CSAPGQYNSP. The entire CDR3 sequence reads CSAPGQYNSPLHF.